Below, one T cell receptor (beta chain) is given with its context. Its antigen is not yet known. Per-base qualities were not stored, and no clone one base away is much larger. Based on the germline V gene (reference sequence), the CDR1 and CDR2 sequences are DFQATT and SNEGSKA. V loses 3 bases of germline sequence and J loses 3 bases, and the interval between the two ends is 17 bases. From its cysteine to its phenylalanine, the CDR3 spans 15 amino acids. Only the CDR3 DNA stays, 45 bases, in frame from base 1. This entry comes from a study of T-cell memory formation after mild COVID-19 (dated by TCRdb to about 2021). Regarding the complete study: TCR sequence clusters from the two donors were found to be largely donor specific. Longitudinal TCRalpha and TCRbeta repertoire sequencing tracked T-cell clones expanding and contracting after mild COVID-19 in a couple of donors. Two young, previously healthy adult volunteers made up the cohort, one male and one female.

PBMCs were isolated by Ficoll-Paque density gradient centrifugation. Sequencing used an Illumina NovaSeq 6000. cDNA libraries for TCRalpha and TCRbeta were prepared by 5'RACE using constant-segment primers, with sample barcodes and unique molecular identifiers added. Trizol reagent was used to extract RNA from every sample. The libraries were amplified in two PCR steps, and the second step added a second sample barcode and Illumina TruSeq adapters. The libraries were sequenced on an Illumina NovaSeq using 2 x 150 bp paired-end reads. The authors' pipeline ran thus. The reads were demultiplexed and collapsed into UMI-guided consensus sequences using migec v1.2.7. Using mixcr v2.1.11, UMI consensuses were aligned to TRA and TRB V and J templates and then assembled into clonotypes. Expanded or contracted clonotypes were those called significant by both edgeR and NoisET, with noise models trained on biological replicates. For edgeR calls, a false discovery rate-adjusted p below 0.01 and a log2 fold-change threshold of 1 were applied. PCA with hierarchical clustering of max-normalized trajectories of the 1000 most abundant clonotypes was used as exploratory dynamics analysis. Each responding clone was given a CD4 or CD8 phenotype based on the CD4+ and CD8+ repertoires, which had been sequenced separately. The public reads were run again by TCRdb, first through fastp at Q25 and then through MiXCR, and only productive beta chains were kept. One record per CDR3 amino acid sequence lists the most common genes and DNA. These V and J calls are TCRdb output, not the study's own analysis. For this sample the table gives about 350,000 distinct CDR3 sequences, of which roughly an eighth were detected only once. The ten largest clonotypes hold 20% to 25% of the sample.

General conclusions and limits of the study: Contracting CD4+ clones turned up mainly in the CM and EM memory subsets, whereas EMRA was where CD8+ clones were enriched. Whether the second-wave clones peaking on day 37 were SARS-CoV-2 specific was not confirmed. Some responding clones were found in pre-infection memory, which suggests that pre-existing cross-reactive memory T cells took part in the SARS-CoV-2 response. Only two mild cases were covered by the study, and larger cohorts that include severe cases with pre-infection samples were considered necessary. Clones that contracted from day 15 to 85 showed balanced CD4/CD8 phenotypes, whereas a second wave of clones that expanded from day 15 to 37 leaned towards CD4+.

Sequencing used PBMCs or a T cell subset sorted from them (not recorded which). The rearranged segments are TRBV20-1 and TRBJ1-1; no confident D gene assignment can be made. The source is a man younger than 30 who had mild COVID-19 (a few samples of this study predate the infection). The sample titles of this study are shuffled in the database, so cell type and time point are left out; the donor was told from shared clones. The sequenced DNA is TGCAGTGCTAGGAGGATGGACGGATACCACACTGAAGCTTTCTTT. Translated, it reads CSARRMDGYHTEAFF.